The sequence of this T cell receptor (beta chain) was determined in a study of control samples from healthy donors and cancer patients. The protocol was immunoSEQ multiplex PCR, while the TCRdb copy is restricted to in-frame clones and leaves out a portion. The profile shows 90,000 to 120,000 clones, 70% to 85% of them singletons. V dropped 4 bases and J dropped 8; count of bases not matched to a gene: 12. Germline values: CDR1 SGHRS, CDR2 YFSETQ. The CDR3 covers 16 residues. The TCR originated in a man younger than 30 in good health. Sample: blood. This chain connects TRBV5-1 to TRBJ1-4; 9 bases line up with TRBD1. The CDR3 loop is CASSPSHGTGREKLFF. CDR3 nucleotide sequence: TGCGCCAGCAGCCCAAGTCATGGGACAGGGAGGGAAAAACTGTTTTTT.